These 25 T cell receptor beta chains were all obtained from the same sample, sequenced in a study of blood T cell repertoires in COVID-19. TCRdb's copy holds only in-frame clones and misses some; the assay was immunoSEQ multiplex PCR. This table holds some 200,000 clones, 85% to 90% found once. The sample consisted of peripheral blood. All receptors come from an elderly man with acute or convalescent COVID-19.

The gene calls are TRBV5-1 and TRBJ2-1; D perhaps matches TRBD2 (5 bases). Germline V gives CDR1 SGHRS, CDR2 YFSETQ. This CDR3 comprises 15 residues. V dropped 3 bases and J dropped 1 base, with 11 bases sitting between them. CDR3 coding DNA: TGCGCCAGCAGCTCGTTGGGAGTTTCCTACAATGAGCAGTTCTTC. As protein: CASSSLGVSYNEQFF.

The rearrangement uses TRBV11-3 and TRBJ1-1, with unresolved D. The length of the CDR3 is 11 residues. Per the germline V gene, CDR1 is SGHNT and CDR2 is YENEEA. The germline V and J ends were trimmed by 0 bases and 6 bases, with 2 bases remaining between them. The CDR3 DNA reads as TGTGCCAGCAGCTTAGACTCTGAAGCTTTCTTT. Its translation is CASSLDSEAFF.

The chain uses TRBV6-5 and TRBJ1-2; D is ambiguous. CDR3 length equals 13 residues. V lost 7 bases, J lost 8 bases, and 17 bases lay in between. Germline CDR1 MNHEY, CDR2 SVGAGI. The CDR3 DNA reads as TGTGCCAGCAAAACTAGAGAAGCTCAAGGCTACACCTTC. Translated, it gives CASKTREAQGYTF.

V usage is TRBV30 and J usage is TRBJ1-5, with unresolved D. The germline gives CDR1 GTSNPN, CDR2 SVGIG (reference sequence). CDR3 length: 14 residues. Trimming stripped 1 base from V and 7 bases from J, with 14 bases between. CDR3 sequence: CAWSAERASQPQHF. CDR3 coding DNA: TGTGCCTGGAGTGCCGAGAGGGCATCCCAGCCCCAGCATTTT.

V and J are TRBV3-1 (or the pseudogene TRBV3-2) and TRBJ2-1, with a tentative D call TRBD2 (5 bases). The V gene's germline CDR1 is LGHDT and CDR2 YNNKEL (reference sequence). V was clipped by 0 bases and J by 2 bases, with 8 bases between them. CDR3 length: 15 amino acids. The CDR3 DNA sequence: TGTGCCAGCAGCCAAGAGCGGGCTGCCTACAATGAGCAGTTCTTC. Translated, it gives CASSQERAAYNEQFF.

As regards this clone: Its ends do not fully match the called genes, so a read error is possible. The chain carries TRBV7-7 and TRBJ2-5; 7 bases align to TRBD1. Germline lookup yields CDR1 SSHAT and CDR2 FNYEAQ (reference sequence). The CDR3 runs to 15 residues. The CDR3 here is CASSFSGGLGETQYF. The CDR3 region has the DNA TGTGCTAGCAGCTTCTCAGGGGGTCTAGGGGAGACCCAGTACTTC.

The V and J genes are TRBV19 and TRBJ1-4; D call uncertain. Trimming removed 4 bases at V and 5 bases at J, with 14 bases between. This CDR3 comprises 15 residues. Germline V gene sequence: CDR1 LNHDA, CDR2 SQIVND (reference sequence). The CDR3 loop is CASSTGEAANEKLFF. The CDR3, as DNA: TGTGCCAGTAGTACCGGGGAGGCAGCGAATGAAAAACTGTTTTTT.

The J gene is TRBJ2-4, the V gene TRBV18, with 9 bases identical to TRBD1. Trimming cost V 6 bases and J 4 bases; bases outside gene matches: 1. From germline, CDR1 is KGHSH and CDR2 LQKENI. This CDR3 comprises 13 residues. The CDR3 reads CASSGQGKNIQYF. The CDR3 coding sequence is TGTGCCAGCTCTGGACAGGGGAAAAACATTCAGTACTTC.

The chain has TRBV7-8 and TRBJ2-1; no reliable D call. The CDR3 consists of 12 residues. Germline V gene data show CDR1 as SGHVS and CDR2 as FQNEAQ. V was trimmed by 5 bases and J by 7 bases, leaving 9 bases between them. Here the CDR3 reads CASSPAMNEQFF. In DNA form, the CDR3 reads TGTGCCAGCAGCCCAGCCATGAATGAGCAGTTCTTC.

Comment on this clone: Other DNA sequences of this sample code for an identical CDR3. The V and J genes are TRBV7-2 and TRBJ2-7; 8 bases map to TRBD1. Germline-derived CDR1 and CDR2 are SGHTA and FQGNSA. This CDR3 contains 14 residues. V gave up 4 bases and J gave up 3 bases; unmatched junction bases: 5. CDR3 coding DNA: TGTGCCAGCAGCTCAAGAACAGGGGGCTACGAGCAGTACTTC. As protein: CASSSRTGGYEQYF.

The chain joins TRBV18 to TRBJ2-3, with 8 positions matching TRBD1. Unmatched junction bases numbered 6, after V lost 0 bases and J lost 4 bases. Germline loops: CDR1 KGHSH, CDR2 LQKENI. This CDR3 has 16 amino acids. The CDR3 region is CASSPPGQGRADTQYF. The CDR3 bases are TGTGCCAGCTCACCACCCGGACAGGGTCGGGCAGATACGCAGTATTTT.

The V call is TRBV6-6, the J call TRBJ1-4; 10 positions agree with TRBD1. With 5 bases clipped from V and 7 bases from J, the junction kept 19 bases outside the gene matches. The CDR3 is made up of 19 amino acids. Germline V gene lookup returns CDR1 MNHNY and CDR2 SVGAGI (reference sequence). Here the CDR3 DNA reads TGTGCCAGCAGTCTGGGACAGGGGTTACTCGCTCCCTCCGGTGAAAAACTGTTTTTT. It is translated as CASSLGQGLLAPSGEKLFF.

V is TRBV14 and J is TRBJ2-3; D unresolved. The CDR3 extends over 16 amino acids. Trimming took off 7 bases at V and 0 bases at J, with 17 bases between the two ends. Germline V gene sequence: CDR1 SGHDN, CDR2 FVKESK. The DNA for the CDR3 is TGTGCCAGCAACGGTCCCATACAGCCAAGCACAGATACGCAGTATTTT. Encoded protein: CASNGPIQPSTDTQYF.

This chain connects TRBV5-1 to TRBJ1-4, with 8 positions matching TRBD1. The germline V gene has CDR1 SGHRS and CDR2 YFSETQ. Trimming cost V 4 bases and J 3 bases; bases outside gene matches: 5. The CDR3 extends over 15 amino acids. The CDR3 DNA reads TGCGCCAGCAGCCTTGGACAGGGCCCTAATGAAAAACTGTTTTTT. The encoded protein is CASSLGQGPNEKLFF.

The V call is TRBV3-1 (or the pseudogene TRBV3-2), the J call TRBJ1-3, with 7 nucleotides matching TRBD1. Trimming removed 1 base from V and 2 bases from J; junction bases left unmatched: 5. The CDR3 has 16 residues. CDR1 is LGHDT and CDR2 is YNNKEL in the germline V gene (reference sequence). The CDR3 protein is CASSQGPRGPGNTIYF. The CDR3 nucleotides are TGTGCCAGCAGCCAAGGACCAAGGGGGCCTGGAAACACCATATATTTT.

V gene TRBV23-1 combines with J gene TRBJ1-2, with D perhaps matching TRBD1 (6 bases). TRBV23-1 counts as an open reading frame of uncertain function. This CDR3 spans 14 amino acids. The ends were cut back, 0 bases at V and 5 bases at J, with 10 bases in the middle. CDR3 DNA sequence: TGCGCCAGCAGTCAATCGAACAGGGAATATGGCTACACCTTC. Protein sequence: CASSQSNREYGYTF.

CDR3 DNA: TGTGCCAGCAGTAACGACAGGGGCGGGTACGAGCAGTACTTC. This gives the protein CASSNDRGGYEQYF. The chain links TRBV28 to TRBJ2-7, with 8 bases matching TRBD1. V dropped 5 bases and J dropped 4; count of bases not matched to a gene: 7. The germline V gene has CDR1 MDHEN and CDR2 SYDVKM. The CDR3 has 14 residues.

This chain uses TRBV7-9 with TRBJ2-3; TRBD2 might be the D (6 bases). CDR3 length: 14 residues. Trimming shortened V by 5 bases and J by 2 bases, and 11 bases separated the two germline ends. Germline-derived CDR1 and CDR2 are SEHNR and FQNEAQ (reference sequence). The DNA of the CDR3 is TGTGCCAGCAGCCCCCGGGACTTCACAGATACGCAGTATTTT. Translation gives CASSPRDFTDTQYF.

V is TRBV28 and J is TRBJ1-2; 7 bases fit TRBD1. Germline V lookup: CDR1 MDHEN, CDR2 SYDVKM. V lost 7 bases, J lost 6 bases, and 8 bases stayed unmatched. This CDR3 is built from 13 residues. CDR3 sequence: CASTHRGRDGYTF. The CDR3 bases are TGTGCCAGCACCCACAGGGGTAGGGATGGCTACACCTTC.

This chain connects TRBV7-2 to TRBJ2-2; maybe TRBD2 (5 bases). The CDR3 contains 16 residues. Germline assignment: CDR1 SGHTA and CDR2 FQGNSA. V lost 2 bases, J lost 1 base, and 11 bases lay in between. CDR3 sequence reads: CASSLMPGLNTGELFF. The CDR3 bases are TGTGCCAGCAGCTTAATGCCGGGGTTGAACACCGGGGAGCTGTTTTTT.

CDR3 bases: TGTGCCAGCAGCTTAGCGGGAGGGCCAACGCACAACAAGTACTTC. Translation: CASSLAGGPTHNKYF. The chain carries TRBV7-9 and TRBJ2-7; 7 nucleotides match TRBD2. The J segment lost 11 bases and the V segment lost 0 bases, leaving 13 bases of the junction unmatched. Germline CDR1 SEHNR, CDR2 FQNEAQ (reference sequence). This CDR3 region has 15 residues. Using reference TRBV7-9 and TRBJ2-7 for the parts outside the CDR3, the full variable domain is DTGVSQNPRHKITKRGQNVTFRCDPISEHNRLYWYRQTLGQGPEFLTYFQNEAQLEKSRLLSDRFSAERPKGSFSTLEIQRTEQGDSAMYLCASSLAGGPTHNKYFGPGTRLTVT.

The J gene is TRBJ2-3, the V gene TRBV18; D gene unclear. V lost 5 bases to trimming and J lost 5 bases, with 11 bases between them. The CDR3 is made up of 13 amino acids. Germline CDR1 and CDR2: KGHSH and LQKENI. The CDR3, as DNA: TGTGCCAGCTCAGCCTCGGTTAGAGATACGCAGTATTTT. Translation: CASSASVRDTQYF.

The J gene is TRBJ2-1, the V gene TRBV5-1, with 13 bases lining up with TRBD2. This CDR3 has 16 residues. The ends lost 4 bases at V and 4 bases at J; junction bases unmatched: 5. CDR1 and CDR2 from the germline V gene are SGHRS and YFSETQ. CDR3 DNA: TGCGCCAGCAGCGGGTGGACTAGCGGGAGATACAATGAGCAGTTCTTC. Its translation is CASSGWTSGRYNEQFF.

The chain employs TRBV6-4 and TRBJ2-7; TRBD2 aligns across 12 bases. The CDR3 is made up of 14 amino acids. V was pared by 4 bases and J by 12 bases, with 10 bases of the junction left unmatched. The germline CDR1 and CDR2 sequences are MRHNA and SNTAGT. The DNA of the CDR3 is TGTGCCAGCAGTGGGAAGACTAGCGGGAGAGGGCCGTACGTC. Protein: CASSGKTSGRGPYV.

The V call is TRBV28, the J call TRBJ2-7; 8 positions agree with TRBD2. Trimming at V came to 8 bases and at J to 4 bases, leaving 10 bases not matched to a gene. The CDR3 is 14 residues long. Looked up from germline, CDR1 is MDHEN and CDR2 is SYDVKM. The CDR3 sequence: CASRKREGVYEQYF. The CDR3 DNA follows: TGTGCCAGCCGAAAACGGGAGGGGGTTTACGAGCAGTACTTC.